The clone carrying this T cell receptor (beta chain) was picked up a small number of times. The data were obtained in a study of naive and memory T cell subsets. Both TRBC1 and TRBC2 were covered by a beta constant-region primer of two equimolar oligonucleotides. An oligonucleotide with the SP2 primer and a 12-nucleotide UMI was ligated to the cDNA 3' end. TCRdb independently ran MiXCR on the UMI-ligation and nested PCR reads; one entry per CDR3 protein. The table has 89,000 or so distinct CDR3 sequences, roughly 13% seen once. V gave up 1 base and J gave up 6 bases; unmatched junction bases: 4. CDR3 length equals 15 residues. CDR1 is SGHVS and CDR2 is FNYEAQ in the germline V gene.

The chain joins TRBV7-6 to TRBJ2-1; TRBD2 aligns across 9 bases. The material sequenced was central memory CD4+ T cells from blood. The TCR comes from a human donor in good health. The CDR3 nucleotides read TGTGCCAGCAGCTTAGTAGCGGGAGCCCCCAATGAGCAGTTCTTC. This sequence encodes CASSLVAGAPNEQFF.